This passage covers 15 T cell receptor beta chains from one sample sequenced in a study of T cell changes during pregnancy in multiple sclerosis. The table came from immunoSEQ multiplex PCR; TCRdb's copy has only in-frame clones and leaves some out. The data contain about 36,000 clones, roughly 90% of them singletons. The input for sequencing was CD8+ T cells from peripheral blood mononuclear cells, taken in the third trimester of pregnancy. These TCRs come from a female donor with multiple sclerosis, enrolled in a pregnancy study.

The chain joins TRBV27 to TRBJ1-2; 7 bases line up with TRBD1. V shed 4 bases and J 2 bases; nucleotides not matched to a gene: 10. CDR3 length: 16 residues. Germline CDR1 and CDR2: MNHEY and SMNVEV (reference sequence). CDR3 amino acids: CASSSGLGQTNYGYTF. The CDR3 DNA reads as TGTGCCAGCAGTTCCGGCCTGGGACAGACCAACTATGGCTACACCTTC.

The chain joins TRBV27 to TRBJ2-1; 9 bases map to TRBD2. Germline lookup yields CDR1 MNHEY and CDR2 SMNVEV (reference sequence). The CDR3 is 14 residues long. V shed 6 bases, J shed 6 bases, and the junction held 6 bases outside the gene matches. The CDR3 spells CASRSAGGGNEQFF. The CDR3 DNA is TGTGCCAGCAGATCAGCGGGAGGCGGCAATGAGCAGTTCTTC.

The chain links TRBV18 to TRBJ2-7, with 8 positions matching TRBD2. The J segment lost 0 bases and the V segment lost 5 bases, leaving 9 bases of the junction unmatched. Per the germline V gene, CDR1 is KGHSH and CDR2 is LQKENI. This CDR3 is built from 16 residues. In DNA form, the CDR3 reads TGTGCCAGCTCAGGAATAGCGGGGTCCAGCTCCTACGAGCAGTACTTC. Its translation: CASSGIAGSSSYEQYF.

The chain employs TRBV19 and TRBJ2-7; 7 bases align to TRBD1. Germline CDR1 and CDR2: LNHDA and SQIVND (reference sequence). V lost 3 bases and J lost 7; bases outside the gene matches: 12. The CDR3 is made up of 15 amino acids. CDR3 protein: CASSIGAGGSVEQYF. DNA of the CDR3: TGTGCCAGTAGTATCGGGGCAGGGGGTTCCGTAGAGCAGTACTTC.

The chain recombines TRBV6-1 with TRBJ2-7; 14 bases fit TRBD2. This CDR3 is 17 amino acids long. From germline, CDR1 is MNHNS and CDR2 SASEGT. Trimming at V came to 3 bases and at J to 2 bases, leaving 6 bases not matched to a gene. CDR3 sequence reads: CASSEVGLAGETYEQYF. In nucleotides, the CDR3 is TGTGCCAGCAGTGAGGTGGGACTAGCGGGAGAGACCTACGAGCAGTACTTC.

The chain combines TRBV4-1 with TRBJ1-1; tentative D call: TRBD1 (6 bases). The CDR3 is made up of 15 amino acids. Per the germline V gene, CDR1 is MGHRA and CDR2 is YSYEKL. The V gene lost 0 bases and the J gene lost 5 bases, with 13 bases spanning the gap. The CDR3 loop reads CASSQDPRGRTEAFF. Here the CDR3 DNA reads TGCGCCAGCAGCCAAGATCCCAGGGGACGAACTGAAGCTTTCTTT.

The chain recombines TRBV6-1 with TRBJ2-6, with D tentatively TRBD1 (6 bases). Germline CDR1 reads MNHNS; CDR2 reads SASEGT. The CDR3 length is 13 residues. The V and J ends lost 10 bases and 6 bases respectively, with 13 bases between them. The CDR3: CAIPEGEANVLTF. The CDR3 DNA is TGTGCCATTCCCGAGGGGGAGGCCAACGTCCTGACTTTC.

The rearrangement joins TRBV7-6 to TRBJ2-5; TRBD2 matches at 9 bases. Germline CDR1 reads SGHVS; CDR2 reads FNYEAQ. The trim removed 1 base at V and 2 bases at J, leaving 8 bases unmatched. The CDR3 totals 17 residues. CDR3 in amino acids: CASSLGRGGFRQETQYF. The CDR3 bases are TGTGCCAGCAGCTTAGGGCGGGGGGGCTTTCGTCAAGAGACCCAGTACTTC.

This clone has a single count. The gene calls are TRBV19 and TRBJ2-1; TRBD2 agrees at 9 bases. Trimming took 3 bases from V and 6 from J; bases not matched to a gene: 6. Germline V CDR1 and CDR2: LNHDA, SQIVND (reference sequence). The CDR3 loop spans 15 amino acids. In nucleotides, the CDR3 is TGTGCCAGTAGTATCGGAGCGGGGGGCGGCAATGAGCAGTTCTTC. Translated: CASSIGAGGGNEQFF.

This chain connects TRBV7-8 to TRBJ2-1; TRBD2 matches 10 bases. The CDR3 has 17 residues. The J segment lost 8 bases and the V segment lost 5 bases, leaving 15 bases of the junction unmatched. The germline CDR1 and CDR2 sequences are SGHVS and FQNEAQ. The DNA of the CDR3 is TGTGCCAGCAGCCTGTCTCGAAGCGGGAGGGCCGTGTATGAGCAGTTCTTC. Its protein is CASSLSRSGRAVYEQFF.

This clone appeared a single time. The rearrangement joins TRBV11-2 to TRBJ2-1, with a tentative D call TRBD2 (5 bases). Germline-derived CDR1 and CDR2 are SGHAT and FQNNGV. The V end was cut by 5 bases, the J end by 10 bases, with 15 bases between. The CDR3 is 13 amino acids. The CDR3 spells CASSPPNEGEQFF. The CDR3 nucleotides read TGTGCCAGCAGCCCCCCCAACGAGGGCGAGCAGTTCTTC. Full variable domain (outside the CDR3, taken from reference TRBV11-2 and TRBJ2-1): EAGVAQSPRYKIIEKRQSVAFWCNPISGHATLYWYQQILGQGPKLLIQFQNNGVVDDSQLPKDRFSAERLKGVDSTLKIQPAKLEDSAVYLCASSPPNEGEQFFGPGTRLTVL.

The chain recombines TRBV19 with TRBJ1-5, with D possibly being TRBD1 (5 bases). Germline V gene data show CDR1 as LNHDA and CDR2 as SQIVND (reference sequence). V lost 3 bases and J 4 bases, leaving 10 bases between the germline ends. This CDR3 has 14 amino acids. The CDR3 DNA reads as TGTGCCAGTAGTATGGGGCAGAAGAATCAGCCCCAGCATTTT. This codes for CASSMGQKNQPQHF. The full variable domain, completed using reference TRBV19 and TRBJ1-5, is DGGITQSPKYLFRKEGQNVTLSCEQNLNHDAMYWYRQDPGQGLRLIYYSQIVNDFQKGDIAEGYSVSREKKESFPLTVTSAQKNPTAFYLCASSMGQKNQPQHFGDGTRLSIL.

The chain recombines TRBV5-6 with TRBJ1-6; D is uncertain. V was shortened by 4 bases and J by 10 bases, with 12 bases between the two germline ends. Looked up from germline, CDR1 is SGHDT and CDR2 is YYEEEE. This CDR3 comprises 13 residues. CDR3 residues: CASSPLYGSPLHF. As DNA, the CDR3 is TGTGCCAGCAGCCCCCTCTACGGGTCACCCCTCCACTTT. Full variable domain (remainder filled in from reference TRBV5-6 and TRBJ1-6): DAGVTQSPTHLIKTRGQQVTLRCSPKSGHDTVSWYQQALGQGPQFIFQYYEEEERQRGNFPDRFSGHQFPNYSSELNVNALLLGDSALYLCASSPLYGSPLHFGNGTRLTVT.

The chain combines TRBV7-6 with TRBJ1-2; 12 bases map to TRBD1. CDR1 and CDR2 (germline): SGHVS, FNYEAQ. With 0 bases clipped from V and 4 bases from J, the junction kept 9 bases outside the gene matches. This CDR3 has 18 residues. CDR3 residues: CASSLASPGQGAGYGYTF. The CDR3 DNA is TGTGCCAGCAGCTTAGCTAGCCCGGGACAGGGGGCCGGCTATGGCTACACCTTC.

As DNA, the CDR3 is TGTGCCAGCAGAAGGACAGGGGCCATCCAAGAGACCCAGTACTTC. The encoded protein is CASRRTGAIQETQYF. J is TRBJ2-5 and V is TRBV9, with 9 positions matching TRBD1. The CDR3 has 15 amino acids. With V trimmed by 5 bases and J by 1 base, 6 bases remained unmatched. Germline V gene sequence: CDR1 SGDLS, CDR2 YYNGEE.